Reported below is one T cell receptor (beta chain). The source of the sample is a study of blood T cell repertoires in COVID-19. Assay: immunoSEQ multiplex PCR; the TCRdb copy retains only in-frame clones and omits some. The repertoire consists of around 250,000 clones, with over 80% occurring once and the leading ten covering 1% to 1.5%. Trimming left V 0 bases short and J 0 bases short, with 14 bases between. The germline V gene encodes CDR1 SGDLS and CDR2 YYNGEE. The CDR3 loop spans 17 amino acids. The chain recombines TRBV9 with TRBJ2-3; possible D gene TRBD2, 5 bases. This receptor was identified in a human donor in a cohort exposed to, infected with or recovered from COVID-19 (not recorded which). The donor label of this sample is uncertain. The sample consisted of PBMCs or T cells enriched from blood (not recorded which). DNA for the CDR3: TGTGCCAGCAGCGTAGCCGAAGAGGGCTTTAGCACAGATACGCAGTATTTT. Amino acid sequence: CASSVAEEGFSTDTQYF. The variable domain in full, with the rest retrieved from reference TRBV9 and TRBJ2-3, is DSGVTQTPKHLITATGQRVTLRCSPRSGDLSVYWYQQSLDQGLQFLIQYYNGEERAKGNILERFSAQQFPDLHSELNLSSLELGDSALYFCASSVAEEGFSTDTQYFGPGTRLTVL.